Below, 18 T cell receptor beta chains from the same sample are listed, as sequenced in a study of cytomegalovirus exposure and HLA in healthy donors. Vbeta (60) and Jbeta (13) primers were used in the PCR. Profiled with immunoSEQ multiplex PCR; TCRdb holds only in-frame clones, not every one. The sample has about 150,000 clones, roughly 87% seen once; the top ten hold roughly 0.53%. Sequenced: PBMCs. The receptors come from a woman in her thirties or forties in good health and CMV-seronegative.

This chain connects TRBV5-6 to TRBJ1-4, with TRBD1 matching over 7 bases. The CDR3 covers 14 residues. Looked up from germline, CDR1 is SGHDT and CDR2 is YYEEEE. With 1 base clipped from V and 7 bases from J, the junction kept 4 bases outside the gene matches. In DNA, the CDR3 is TGTGCCAGCAGCTTGCTTAGGGGGCCTGAAAAACTGTTTTTT. This codes for CASSLLRGPEKLFF.

As DNA, the CDR3 is TGTGCCAGCAGTGCCAGCGTGTTTAGCGGGAGATTTGGGAAGTTCTTC. Protein sequence: CASSASVFSGRFGKFF. This sequence joins TRBV6-4 and TRBJ2-1, with 9 positions matching TRBD2. The germline CDR1 and CDR2 sequences are MRHNA and SNTAGT. Germline trimming cut 4 bases from V and 14 bases from J; bases unmatched to any gene: 18. The CDR3 has 16 residues.

The V call is TRBV11-2, the J call TRBJ2-7; 7 bases line up with TRBD1. With 4 bases clipped from V and 3 bases from J, the junction kept 9 bases outside the gene matches. The CDR3 contains 15 residues. CDR1 and CDR2 (germline): SGHAT, FQNNGV. CDR3 sequence: CASSYDRVSGYEQYF. As DNA, the CDR3 is TGTGCCAGCAGCTATGACAGGGTCTCCGGCTACGAGCAGTACTTC.

V usage is TRBV27 and J usage is TRBJ2-7, with 11 bases matching TRBD1. The trim removed 1 base at V and 5 bases at J, leaving 4 bases unmatched. Looked up from germline, CDR1 is MNHEY and CDR2 is SMNVEV (reference sequence). This CDR3 is 15 amino acids long. CDR3 DNA: TGTGCCAGCAGTTTATGGACAGGGGGCGCGGACGAGCAGTACTTC. Translation gives CASSLWTGGADEQYF.

The rearrangement links TRBV27 to TRBJ2-2, with 7 bases fitting TRBD2. The CDR3 length is 15 residues. Germline CDR1 and CDR2: MNHEY and SMNVEV (reference sequence). V lost 2 bases and J lost 6; bases outside the gene matches: 6. Here the CDR3 DNA reads TGTGCCAGCAGTTTACGGGGAGGGAGCGCCGGGGAGCTGTTTTTT. It encodes CASSLRGGSAGELFF.

The rearrangement joins TRBV5-1 to TRBJ2-3; tentatively, D is TRBD1 (6 bases). The CDR3 contains 15 residues. Germline-derived CDR1 and CDR2 are SGHRS and YFSETQ. V shed 4 bases and J shed 4 bases, with 16 bases lying between them. The CDR3 region is CASSQNTGTADTQYF. The CDR3 nucleotides read TGCGCCAGCAGCCAAAATACAGGGACGGCAGATACGCAGTATTTT.

The chain has TRBV21-1 and TRBJ2-3; the table assigns TRBD1, which was not confirmed against the DNA. TRBV21-1 is labeled a pseudogene. The CDR3 length is 16 residues. CDR3 sequence (DNA): TGTGCCAGCAGCAAAGAGCGGGACAGGGGATCCGATACGCAGTATTTT. Its protein is CASSKERDRGSDTQYF.

The chain recombines TRBV2 with TRBJ2-3; D possibly corresponds to TRBD2 (5 bases). The CDR3 sequence is 12 residues long. Germline CDR1 and CDR2: SNHLY and FYNNEI. Trimming removed 7 bases from V and 6 bases from J, with 11 bases in between. The CDR3 DNA reads TGTGCCAGCACCCGGCTAGCCGATACGCAGTATTTT. As protein: CASTRLADTQYF.

The chain employs TRBV9 and TRBJ2-1, with 12 bases identical to TRBD2. This CDR3 comprises 16 residues. V lost 3 bases and J lost 7; bases outside the gene matches: 8. Per germline, CDR1 SGDLS and CDR2 YYNGEE. CDR3 sequence (DNA): TGTGCCAGCAGCGGGGGACTAGCGGGTCTGAGGAATGAGCAGTTCTTC. Translated, it gives CASSGGLAGLRNEQFF.

The chain couples TRBV6-1 to TRBJ2-1; D not resolved. The germline V and J ends were trimmed by 7 bases and 7 bases, with 14 bases remaining between them. The CDR3 has 13 residues. Germline V gene data show CDR1 as MNHNS and CDR2 as SASEGT. The CDR3 nucleotides read TGTGCCAGCAATTCACAGAATTTGAATGAGCAGTTCTTC. Translated, it gives CASNSQNLNEQFF.

The chain has TRBV7-8 and TRBJ2-1, with D hard to call. Trimming took 5 bases from V and 7 from J, leaving 9 bases between them. The germline gives CDR1 SGHVS, CDR2 FQNEAQ. This CDR3 comprises 12 residues. For the CDR3, the DNA is TGTGCCAGCAGCCGACACCTAAATGAGCAGTTCTTC. This encodes CASSRHLNEQFF.

This clone was picked up a small number of times. V gene TRBV5-1 combines with J gene TRBJ2-1; 10 positions match TRBD2. Germline V gene sequence: CDR1 SGHRS, CDR2 YFSETQ. Trimming cost V 2 bases and J 8 bases; bases outside gene matches: 7. CDR3 length: 15 residues. CDR3 sequence reads: CASSFSLAGVDEQFF. The CDR3 DNA sequence: TGCGCCAGCAGCTTCTCGCTAGCGGGAGTGGATGAGCAGTTCTTC.

V usage is TRBV5-8 and J usage is TRBJ2-1; D is unresolved. Looked up from germline, CDR1 is SGHTS and CDR2 is YDEGEE. V was cut by 2 bases and J by 7 bases, with 7 bases left in between. The length of the CDR3 is 12 residues. CDR3 nucleotides: TGTGCCAGCAGCTTTAGCCTGAATGAGCAGTTCTTC. Its protein is CASSFSLNEQFF.

This clone was found once. CDR3 region: CASSIPGQYYEQYF. CDR3 in DNA: TGTGCCAGCAGTATCCCGGGACAGTATTACGAGCAGTACTTC. The genes are TRBV27 and TRBJ2-7; TRBD1 aligns across 7 bases. J lost 4 bases, V lost 5 bases, and 8 bases had no gene match. Germline V CDR1 and CDR2: MNHEY, SMNVEV (reference sequence). The CDR3 is made up of 14 amino acids.

The rearrangement uses TRBV5-4 and TRBJ1-3; 8 positions match TRBD1. Germline V lookup: CDR1 SGHNT, CDR2 YYREEE (reference sequence). J gave up 4 bases and V 3 bases, and 6 bases lay outside the gene matches. This CDR3 is built from 15 residues. The CDR3 region has the DNA TGTGCCAGCAGCTCTGGACAGGGTTCGGGAAACACCATATATTTT. Its protein is CASSSGQGSGNTIYF.

The CDR3 sequence: CASRGGNTEAFF. The CDR3, as DNA: TGTGCCAGCCGGGGAGGGAACACTGAAGCTTTCTTT. This chain links TRBV25-1 with TRBJ1-1; D is undetermined. The CDR3 is 12 amino acids. Trimming removed 8 bases from V and 1 base from J, with 8 bases in between. Germline CDR1 is MGHDK and CDR2 is SYGVNS.

Notes on this clone: The junction and the germline gene differ at one end; a read error may be behind it. The chain joins TRBV7-9 to TRBJ1-1, with 8 bases aligning to TRBD1. The CDR3 spans 15 residues. The germline V gene has CDR1 SEHNR and CDR2 FQNEAQ (reference sequence). The CDR3 region has the DNA TGTTCCAGCAGCCCACGGACAGGGCGACACACTGAAGCTTTCTTT. Its protein is CSSSPRTGRHTEAFF.

V and J are TRBV11-3 and TRBJ2-3; 10 positions match TRBD2. The CDR3 is 16 amino acids. V lost 5 bases, J lost 1 base, and 6 bases stayed unmatched. Germline V lookup: CDR1 SGHNT, CDR2 YENEEA. In DNA, the CDR3 is TGTGCCAGCAGCGGCCCCGGGACTAGCGGCACAGATACGCAGTATTTT. It encodes CASSGPGTSGTDTQYF.